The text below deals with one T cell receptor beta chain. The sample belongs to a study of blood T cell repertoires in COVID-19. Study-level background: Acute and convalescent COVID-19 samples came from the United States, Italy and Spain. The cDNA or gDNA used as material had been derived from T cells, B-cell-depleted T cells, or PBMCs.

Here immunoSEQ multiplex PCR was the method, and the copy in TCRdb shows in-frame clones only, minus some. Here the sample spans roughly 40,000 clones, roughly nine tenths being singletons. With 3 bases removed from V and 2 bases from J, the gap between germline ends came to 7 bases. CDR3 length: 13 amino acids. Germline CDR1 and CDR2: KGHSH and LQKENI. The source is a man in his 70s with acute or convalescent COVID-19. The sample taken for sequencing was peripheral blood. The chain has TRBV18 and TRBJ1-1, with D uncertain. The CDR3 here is CASSPQANTEAFF. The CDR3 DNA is TGTGCCAGCTCACCCCAGGCAAACACTGAAGCTTTCTTT.